The present entry profiles one TCR beta chain with its context. Its target is unknown. The germline V gene has CDR1 SGHNT and CDR2 YENEEA. CDR3 length equals 14 residues. V gave up 1 base and J gave up 0 bases, with 7 bases separating them. This sample was included in a study of OX40 agonist ivuxolimab in advanced cancers. On the study more broadly: Partial responses were achieved by three patients: one hepatocellular carcinoma, two cutaneous melanoma. Study-wide findings and caveats: Dose levels from 0.1 to 3.0 mg/kg saw CD4+ and CD8+ blood T cells expand clonally by week 6. Among the lowest levels of clonal expansion were found in partial responders at 0.1-3.0 mg/kg.

Libraries were prepared by immunoSEQ multiplex PCR; TCRdb keeps only in-frame clonotypes and omits some of them. Altogether about 69,000 clones are present, 85% being singletons, with the ten largest covering 5% to 6.5%. Sequenced material: CD4+ or CD8+ T cells sorted from blood, taken in a trial of the OX40 agonist ivuxolimab. The clonotype comes from an adult with an advanced solid tumor such as melanoma, head and neck, liver or kidney cancer. The V gene is TRBV11-3, the J gene TRBJ2-7; tentatively, D is TRBD1 (5 bases). The CDR3 region is CASSLGQSSYEQYF. The CDR3 bases are TGTGCCAGCAGCTTAGGACAGAGCTCCTACGAGCAGTACTTC.